This T cell receptor (beta chain) was sequenced for a study of T cell repertoires in cytomegalovirus infection. In TCRdb, the reads were re-called with MiXCR into one record per CDR3 protein. The data hold around 340,000 distinct CDR3 sequences, with about 27% observed a single time. To note about this clonotype: The antigen remains unidentified.

Germline values: CDR1 MNHNS, CDR2 SASEGT. The CDR3 sequence is 16 residues long. With 1 base removed from V and 1 base from J, the gap between germline ends came to 10 bases. J is TRBJ1-4 and V is TRBV6-1; no clear D. The sequence derives from a human donor in good health (CMV status not recorded). Some clones in this sample may be carry-over from other donors' samples. This sample comprised cultured PBMCs, obtained from culture after CMV antigen stimulation. The CDR3 sequence: CASSEVVGQTNEKLFF. In nucleotides, the CDR3 is TGTGCCAGCAGTGAAGTCGTTGGGCAAACTAATGAAAAACTGTTTTTT.